The 28 T cell receptor beta chains below come from one sample, sequenced in a study of cytomegalovirus exposure and HLA in healthy donors. With 60 Vbeta and 13 Jbeta primers, the PCR was carried out. Data came from immunoSEQ multiplex PCR; TCRdb stores just in-frame clones and leaves some out. The data hold tens of thousands of clones, with 80% observed a single time. Sequencing input: PBMCs. The receptors come from a middle-aged man in good health and CMV-seropositive.

The chain joins TRBV15 to TRBJ1-2, with a weak D call TRBD1 (5 bases). This CDR3 is built from 14 residues. Germline V CDR1 and CDR2: LNHNV, YYDKDF (reference sequence). V was cut by 1 base and J by 4 bases, with 10 bases left in between. The CDR3 spells CATSRGPGSYGYTF. The CDR3 DNA reads TGTGCCACCAGCAGAGGACCAGGGTCCTATGGCTACACCTTC.

The CDR3 DNA reads as TGTGCCAGCAGTGTTACTAGCGCCGGGGAGCTGTTTTTT. Amino acids: CASSVTSAGELFF. The chain uses TRBV2 and TRBJ2-2; the match to TRBD2 covers 7 bases. The length of the CDR3 is 13 residues. V shed 4 bases, J shed 6 bases, and the junction held 2 bases outside the gene matches. CDR1 and CDR2 (germline): SNHLY, FYNNEI.

This clone was picked up a small number of times. The chain carries TRBV11-2 and TRBJ2-7; D is perhaps TRBD2 (5 bases). This CDR3 comprises 15 residues. CDR1 is SGHAT, CDR2 FQNNGV, per germline. Trimming took off 5 bases at V and 4 bases at J, with 18 bases between the two ends. In nucleotides, the CDR3 is TGTGCCAGCAGCCCCCGGTTAGGAGAGGGTTACGAGCAGTACTTC. It translates to CASSPRLGEGYEQYF.

CDR3 amino acids: CASMGQGNQPQHF. CDR3 DNA sequence: TGTGCCAGCATGGGACAGGGGAATCAGCCCCAGCATTTT. This chain links TRBV19 with TRBJ1-5; TRBD1 matches at 10 bases. This CDR3 has 13 amino acids. The trim removed 9 bases at V and 4 bases at J, leaving 3 bases unmatched. Germline CDR1 reads LNHDA; CDR2 reads SQIVND (reference sequence).

This chain connects TRBV11-2 to TRBJ2-1; no definite D call. The CDR3 is 12 residues long. The V and J ends lost 8 bases and 0 bases respectively, with 5 bases between them. Germline lookup yields CDR1 SGHAT and CDR2 FQNNGV. CDR3 residues: CASSFSYNEQFF. DNA for the CDR3: TGTGCCAGCTCCTTCTCCTACAATGAGCAGTTCTTC. The full variable domain, its missing parts supplied by reference TRBV11-2 and TRBJ2-1, is EAGVAQSPRYKIIEKRQSVAFWCNPISGHATLYWYQQILGQGPKLLIQFQNNGVVDDSQLPKDRFSAERLKGVDSTLKIQPAKLEDSAVYLCASSFSYNEQFFGPGTRLTVL.

The chain carries TRBV6-6 and TRBJ1-2, with a weak D call TRBD1 (5 bases). V lost 4 bases and J lost 1, with 13 bases in between. The CDR3 extends over 15 amino acids. Germline-derived CDR1 and CDR2 are MNHNY and SVGAGI (reference sequence). The CDR3 here is CASSSPGTLNYGYTF. The CDR3 DNA reads TGTGCCAGCAGTTCTCCCGGGACTCTTAACTATGGCTACACCTTC.

The chain is built from TRBV5-6 and TRBJ2-7; 9 bases are shared with TRBD1. Per the germline V gene, CDR1 is SGHDT and CDR2 is YYEEEE. V lost 0 bases, J lost 3 bases, and 7 bases stayed unmatched. This CDR3 is 16 amino acids long. For the CDR3, the DNA is TGTGCCAGCAGCTTGGGCGGGACAGGGAACCTCTACGAGCAGTACTTC. Its protein is CASSLGGTGNLYEQYF.

This clone was observed a handful of times. The CDR3 reads CSVLLAGGYEQFF. The CDR3 nucleotides read TGCAGCGTCCTACTAGCGGGAGGGTATGAGCAGTTCTTC. J is TRBJ2-1 and V is TRBV29-1; 13 bases fit TRBD2. CDR1 SQVTM and CDR2 ANQGSEA come from the germline V gene. V lost 6 bases and J lost 8; bases outside the gene matches: 4. The CDR3 length is 13 residues.

V usage is TRBV7-6 and J usage is TRBJ2-3; no clear D gene. V was cut by 5 bases and J by 2 bases, with 11 bases left in between. The CDR3 runs 14 residues. Germline CDR1 reads SGHVS; CDR2 reads FNYEAQ. The CDR3 region is CASSLMTSTDTQYF. The CDR3 bases are TGTGCCAGCAGCCTGATGACTTCCACAGATACGCAGTATTTT.

The chain recombines TRBV5-1 with TRBJ2-2; 14 bases fit TRBD2. CDR3 length: 19 amino acids. Germline assignment: CDR1 SGHRS and CDR2 YFSETQ. The V gene end was trimmed by 1 base and the J gene end by 4 bases; junction bases not matched to a gene: 9. The CDR3: CASSLRRLAGGLGTGELFF. The CDR3 DNA reads TGCGCCAGCAGCTTGAGGCGACTAGCGGGAGGGCTGGGCACCGGGGAGCTGTTTTTT.

The chain employs TRBV7-8 and TRBJ2-7, with TRBD2 matching 8 bases. The CDR3 runs to 15 residues. CDR1 and CDR2 from the germline V gene are SGHVS and FQNEAQ. J lost 3 bases, V lost 1 base, and 5 bases had no gene match. The CDR3 loop reads CASSLGREGLYEQYF. CDR3 bases: TGTGCCAGCAGCTTAGGCCGGGAGGGCCTCTACGAGCAGTACTTC. The variable domain in full, with the rest retrieved from reference TRBV7-8 and TRBJ2-7, is GAGVSQSPRYKVAKRGQDVALRCDPISGHVSLFWYQQALGQGPEFLTYFQNEAQLDKSGLPSDRFFAERPEGSVSTLKIQRTQQEDSAVYLCASSLGREGLYEQYFGPGTRLTVT.

CDR3 residues: CASSLVPRGEGPDTQYF. In DNA, the CDR3 is TGCGCCAGCAGCTTGGTCCCGAGGGGGGAGGGTCCAGATACGCAGTATTTT. The J gene is TRBJ2-3, the V gene TRBV5-1, with D possibly being TRBD2 (7 bases). The CDR3 extends over 17 amino acids. The germline V gene has CDR1 SGHRS and CDR2 YFSETQ. The V end was cut by 0 bases, the J end by 4 bases, with 18 bases between.

The V call is TRBV7-6, the J call TRBJ2-7; D remains ambiguous. Germline lookup yields CDR1 SGHVS and CDR2 FNYEAQ. The CDR3 has 15 amino acids. Trimming removed 1 base from V and 3 bases from J, with 13 bases in between. The CDR3 DNA reads TGTGCCAGCAGCTTAGGAGGCGGAGTGGGCTACGAGCAGTACTTC. It encodes CASSLGGGVGYEQYF. Full variable domain (remainder filled in from reference TRBV7-6 and TRBJ2-7): GAGVSQSPRYKVTKRGQDVALRCDPISGHVSLYWYRQALGQGPEFLTYFNYEAQQDKSGLPNDRFSAERPEGSISTLTIQRTEQRDSAMYRCASSLGGGVGYEQYFGPGTRLTVT.

The chain joins TRBV4-3 to TRBJ2-2; D is uncertain. The V gene lost 3 bases and the J gene lost 1 base, with 12 bases spanning the gap. The CDR3 covers 16 residues. CDR1 LGHNA and CDR2 YSLEER come from the germline V gene. Here the CDR3 DNA reads TGCGCCAGCAGCCATAATCCGGCAGGGAACACCGGGGAGCTGTTTTTT. It translates to CASSHNPAGNTGELFF.

J is TRBJ2-3 and V is TRBV11-3; 9 nucleotides align to TRBD2. There are 15 residues in the CDR3. CDR1 and CDR2 from the germline V gene are SGHNT and YENEEA. Losses at the gene ends were 1 base for V and 6 bases for J; bases not matched to a gene: 5. The CDR3 DNA follows: TGTGCCAGCAGCTTAGGGGGCGGGAGGGCCGATACGCAGTATTTT. Amino acids: CASSLGGGRADTQYF. The full variable domain, rest sourced from reference TRBV11-3 and TRBJ2-3, is EAGVVQSPRYKIIEKKQPVAFWCNPISGHNTLYWYLQNLGQGPELLIRYENEEAVDDSQLPKDRFSAERLKGVDSTLKIQPAELGDSAVYLCASSLGGGRADTQYFGPGTRLTVL.

Remarks on this clone: One end of the junction varies from germline; a read error may be responsible. The chain recombines TRBV7-7 with TRBJ2-5; 9 positions agree with TRBD2. This CDR3 spans 18 amino acids. Germline V gene lookup returns CDR1 SSHAT and CDR2 FNYEAQ (reference sequence). The CDR3 nucleotides are TGTGCTAGCAGCTTACGTCTAGCGGGGAGTGGGGTTGAAGAGACCCAGTACTTC. It is translated as CASSLRLAGSGVEETQYF.

The chain joins TRBV4-1 to TRBJ2-7, with a possible D match to TRBD2 (5 bases). The CDR3 sequence is 13 residues long. Germline CDR1 reads MGHRA; CDR2 reads YSYEKL. Trimming pared 3 bases from V and 4 bases from J, leaving 10 bases between. The DNA of the CDR3 is TGCGCCAGCAGCCAGAGCGAGGGATACGAGCAGTACTTC. Its protein product is CASSQSEGYEQYF.

The chain links TRBV7-9 to TRBJ2-3; 7 bases match TRBD2. With V trimmed by 1 base and J by 2 bases, 6 bases remained unmatched. In germline, CDR1 is SEHNR, CDR2 FQNEAQ (reference sequence). This CDR3 contains 16 residues. CDR3 sequence reads: CASSLVAGVNTDTQYF. The CDR3 coding sequence is TGTGCCAGCAGCTTAGTGGCGGGAGTTAACACAGATACGCAGTATTTT.

The genes are TRBV2 and TRBJ1-1, with D possibly TRBD1 on 5 matching bases. Trimming cost V 4 bases and J 6 bases, with 12 bases left between them. CDR1 and CDR2 from the germline V gene are SNHLY and FYNNEI. This CDR3 region has 13 residues. The DNA of the CDR3 is TGTGCCAGCAGTGTCAGTATACAGGCTGAAGCTTTCTTT. It is translated as CASSVSIQAEAFF.

CDR3 residues: CASSLDRGSEKLFF. CDR3 coding DNA: TGTGCCAGCAGCTTAGACCGGGGTTCCGAAAAACTGTTTTTT. The gene calls are TRBV7-9 and TRBJ1-4; D uncertain. The CDR3 extends over 14 amino acids. Germline CDR1 SEHNR, CDR2 FQNEAQ (reference sequence). V shed 1 base and J shed 8 bases, with 11 bases lying between them.

V usage is TRBV6-1 and J usage is TRBJ2-2, with D unclear. The V and J ends lost 4 bases and 4 bases respectively, with 7 bases between them. Germline-derived CDR1 and CDR2 are MNHNS and SASEGT. The CDR3 spans 13 residues. The chain's CDR3 is CASSVGFTGELFF. DNA for the CDR3: TGTGCCAGCAGTGTCGGGTTCACCGGGGAGCTGTTTTTT.

This clone is categorized as medium-sized (0.01 to 0.1%). The chain links TRBV14 to TRBJ2-1, with D unclear. Germline CDR1 is SGHDN and CDR2 is FVKESK. The CDR3 is made up of 12 amino acids. V was pared by 0 bases and J by 12 bases, with 9 bases between. The CDR3 sequence is CASSQDSDSQFF. The CDR3 nucleotides are TGTGCCAGCAGCCAAGATTCCGACTCGCAGTTCTTC.

The genes are TRBV6-5 and TRBJ1-2; no clear D gene. Germline CDR1 and CDR2: MNHEY and SVGAGI. Trimming took off 6 bases at V and 10 bases at J, with 21 bases between the two ends. This CDR3 is built from 14 residues. DNA for the CDR3: TGTGCCAGCAGCGCTGACTTTGACCGGCCGGCCTACACCTTC. It translates to CASSADFDRPAYTF.

The chain combines TRBV9 with TRBJ2-2; no firm D call. Germline values: CDR1 SGDLS, CDR2 YYNGEE. This CDR3 spans 12 amino acids. The V end lost 4 bases, the J end lost 1 base, and 2 bases lay between the germline ends. The DNA for the CDR3 is TGTGCCAGCAGCCTGAACACCGGGGAGCTGTTTTTT. Translating gives CASSLNTGELFF.

This sequence joins TRBV30 and TRBJ2-7; no definite D call. Trimming took 2 bases from V and 9 from J, leaving 14 bases between them. CDR1 and CDR2 (germline): GTSNPN, SVGIG (reference sequence). CDR3 size: 12 residues. CDR3 protein: CAWSLGPELQYF. The CDR3 DNA follows: TGTGCCTGGAGTCTTGGGCCCGAATTGCAGTACTTC.

Regarding this clone: The same CDR3 can be traced to other DNA sequences in this sample. This chain links TRBV6-5 with TRBJ1-1; D might be TRBD1 (6 bases). Germline CDR1 is MNHEY and CDR2 is SVGAGI. This CDR3 is 15 amino acids long. V lost 5 bases, J lost 4 bases, and 17 bases lay in between. CDR3 coding DNA: TGTGCCAGCAGTCGGCAGGGGAGGGATGGCACTGAAGCTTTCTTT. Translating it yields CASSRQGRDGTEAFF.

In DNA, the CDR3 is TGTGCCTGTACAGGGACCCGAACTGGCCGAACGTACAATGAGCAGTTCTTC. The encoded protein is CACTGTRTGRTYNEQFF. The rearrangement uses TRBV30 and TRBJ2-1; TRBD1 is a possible D gene (6 bases). V was shortened by 6 bases and J by 4 bases, with 25 bases between the two germline ends. CDR1 and CDR2 from the germline V gene are GTSNPN and SVGIG (reference sequence). The length of the CDR3 is 17 residues.

The rearrangement uses TRBV5-1 and TRBJ2-5; perhaps TRBD1 as D (6 bases). From germline, CDR1 is SGHRS and CDR2 YFSETQ. V was trimmed by 0 bases and J by 3 bases, leaving 9 bases between them. This CDR3 comprises 14 residues. The CDR3 spells CASSLEGTKETQYF. In nucleotides, the CDR3 is TGCGCCAGCAGCTTGGAAGGGACAAAAGAGACCCAGTACTTC.